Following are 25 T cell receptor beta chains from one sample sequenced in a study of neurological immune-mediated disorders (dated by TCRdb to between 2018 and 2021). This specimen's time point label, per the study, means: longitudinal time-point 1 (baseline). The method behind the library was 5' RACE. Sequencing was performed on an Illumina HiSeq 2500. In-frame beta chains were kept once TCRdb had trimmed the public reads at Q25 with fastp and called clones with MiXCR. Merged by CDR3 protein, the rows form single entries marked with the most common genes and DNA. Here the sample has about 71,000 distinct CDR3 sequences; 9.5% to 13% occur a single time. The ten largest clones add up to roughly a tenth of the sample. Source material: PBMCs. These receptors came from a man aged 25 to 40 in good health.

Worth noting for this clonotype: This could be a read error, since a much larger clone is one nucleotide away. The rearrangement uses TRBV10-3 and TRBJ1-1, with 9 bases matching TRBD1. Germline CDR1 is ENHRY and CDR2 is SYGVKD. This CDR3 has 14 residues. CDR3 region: CAISGQGGDTEDFF. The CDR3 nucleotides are TGTGCCATCAGTGGACAGGGGGGGGACACTGAAGATTTCTTT.

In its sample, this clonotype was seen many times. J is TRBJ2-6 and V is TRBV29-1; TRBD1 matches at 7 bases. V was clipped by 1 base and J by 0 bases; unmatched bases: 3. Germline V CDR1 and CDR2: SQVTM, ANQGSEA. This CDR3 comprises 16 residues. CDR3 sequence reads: CSVEGDRLSGANVLTF. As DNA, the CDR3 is TGCAGCGTTGAAGGGGACAGACTCTCTGGGGCCAACGTCCTGACTTTC.

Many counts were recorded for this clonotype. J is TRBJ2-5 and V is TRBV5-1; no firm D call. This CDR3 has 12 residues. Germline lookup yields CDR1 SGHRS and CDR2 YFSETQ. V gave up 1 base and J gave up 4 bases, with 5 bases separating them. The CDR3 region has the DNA TGCGCCAGCAGCTTGAATGGAGAGACCCAGTACTTC. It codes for CASSLNGETQYF.

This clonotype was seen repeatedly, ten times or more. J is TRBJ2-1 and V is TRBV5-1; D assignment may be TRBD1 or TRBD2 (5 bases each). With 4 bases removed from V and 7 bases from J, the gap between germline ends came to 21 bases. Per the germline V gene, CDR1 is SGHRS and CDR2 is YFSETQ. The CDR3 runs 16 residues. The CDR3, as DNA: TGCGCCAGCAGCATCCCAGGGACCCCACTGGGGAATGAGCAGTTCTTC. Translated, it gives CASSIPGTPLGNEQFF.

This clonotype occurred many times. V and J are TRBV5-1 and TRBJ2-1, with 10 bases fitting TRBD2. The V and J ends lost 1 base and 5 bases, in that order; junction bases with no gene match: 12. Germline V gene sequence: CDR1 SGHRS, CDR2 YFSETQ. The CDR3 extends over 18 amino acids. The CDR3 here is CASSLSPPLAGEDNEQFF. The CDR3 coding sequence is TGCGCCAGCAGCTTGTCCCCCCCCCTAGCGGGAGAGGACAATGAGCAGTTCTTC.

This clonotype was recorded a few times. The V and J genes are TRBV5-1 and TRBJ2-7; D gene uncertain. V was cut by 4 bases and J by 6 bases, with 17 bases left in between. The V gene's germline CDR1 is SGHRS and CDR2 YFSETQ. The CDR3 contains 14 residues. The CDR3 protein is CASSLEQGPSEQYF. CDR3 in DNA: TGCGCCAGCAGCCTAGAACAAGGCCCCTCCGAGCAGTACTTC.

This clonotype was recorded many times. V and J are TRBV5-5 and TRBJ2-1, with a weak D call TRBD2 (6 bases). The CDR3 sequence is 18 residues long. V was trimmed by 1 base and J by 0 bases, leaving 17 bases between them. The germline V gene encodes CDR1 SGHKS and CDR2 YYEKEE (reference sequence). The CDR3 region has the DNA TGTGCCAGCAGCTTGTTAGGGTGGCGGGGTAGCTCCTACAATGAGCAGTTCTTC. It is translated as CASSLLGWRGSSYNEQFF. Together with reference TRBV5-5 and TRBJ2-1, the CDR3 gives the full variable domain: DAGVTQSPTHLIKTRGQQVTLRCSPISGHKSVSWYQQVLGQGPQFIFQYYEKEERGRGNFPDRFSARQFPNYSSELNVNALLLGDSALYLCASSLLGWRGSSYNEQFFGPGTRLTVL.

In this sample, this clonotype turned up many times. CDR3 nucleotides: TGCAGCTCGAGGACTAGCGGCCCCCTATTCGGCAATGAGCAGTTCTTC. The encoded protein is CSSRTSGPLFGNEQFF. The rearrangement joins TRBV29-1 to TRBJ2-1; 10 nucleotides align to TRBD2. After removal of 8 bases from V and 6 bases from J, the junction contained 16 bases not matched to a gene. CDR3 size: 16 residues. Germline V gene sequence: CDR1 SQVTM, CDR2 ANQGSEA.

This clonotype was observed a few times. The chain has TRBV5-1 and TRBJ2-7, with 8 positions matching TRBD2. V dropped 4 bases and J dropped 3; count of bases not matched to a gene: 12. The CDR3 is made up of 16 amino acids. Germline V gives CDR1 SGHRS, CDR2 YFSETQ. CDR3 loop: CASSPTLAGQDYEQYF. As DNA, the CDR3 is TGCGCCAGCAGCCCGACCTTAGCGGGACAAGACTACGAGCAGTACTTC.

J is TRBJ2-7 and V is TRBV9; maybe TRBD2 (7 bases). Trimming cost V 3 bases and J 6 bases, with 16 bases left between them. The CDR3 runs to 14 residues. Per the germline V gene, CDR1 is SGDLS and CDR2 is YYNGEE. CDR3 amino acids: CASSEGGGPLEQYF. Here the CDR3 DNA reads TGTGCCAGCAGCGAGGGGGGAGGGCCGCTCGAGCAGTACTTC.

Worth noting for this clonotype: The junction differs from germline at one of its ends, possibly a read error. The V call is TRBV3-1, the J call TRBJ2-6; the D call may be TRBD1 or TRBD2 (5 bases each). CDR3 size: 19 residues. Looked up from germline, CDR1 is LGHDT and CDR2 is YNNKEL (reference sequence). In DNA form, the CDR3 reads TGTGCCAGCTGCCAAGATCGGGGCATACTTGACTCTGGGGCCAACGTCCTGACTTTC. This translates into CASCQDRGILDSGANVLTF.

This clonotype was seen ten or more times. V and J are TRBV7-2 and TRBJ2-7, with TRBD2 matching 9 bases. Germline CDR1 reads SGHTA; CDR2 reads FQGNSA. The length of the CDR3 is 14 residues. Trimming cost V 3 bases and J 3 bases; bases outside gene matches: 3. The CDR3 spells CASSFSGSLYEQYF. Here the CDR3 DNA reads TGTGCCAGCAGCTTTAGCGGGAGTCTCTACGAGCAGTACTTC.

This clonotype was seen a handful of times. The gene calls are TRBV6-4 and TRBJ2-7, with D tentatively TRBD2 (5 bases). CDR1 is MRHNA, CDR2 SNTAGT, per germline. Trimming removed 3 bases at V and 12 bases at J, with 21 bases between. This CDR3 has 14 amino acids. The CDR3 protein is CASSEAASGRILYF. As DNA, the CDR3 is TGTGCCAGCAGTGAGGCCGCCAGCGGCCGGATTCTGTACTTC.

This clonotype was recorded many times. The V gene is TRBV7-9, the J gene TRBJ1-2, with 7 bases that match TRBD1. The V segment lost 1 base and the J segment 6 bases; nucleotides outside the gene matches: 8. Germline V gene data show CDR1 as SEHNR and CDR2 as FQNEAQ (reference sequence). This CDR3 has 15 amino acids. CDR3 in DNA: TGTGCCAGCAGCTTAGACGTGGACAGGAAGGATGGCTACACCTTC. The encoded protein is CASSLDVDRKDGYTF.

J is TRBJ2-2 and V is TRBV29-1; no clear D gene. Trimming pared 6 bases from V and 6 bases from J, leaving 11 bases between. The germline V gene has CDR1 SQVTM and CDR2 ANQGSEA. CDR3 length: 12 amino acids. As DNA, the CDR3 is TGCAGCGTGGCCCTATCGGCCGGGGAGCTGTTTTTT. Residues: CSVALSAGELFF.

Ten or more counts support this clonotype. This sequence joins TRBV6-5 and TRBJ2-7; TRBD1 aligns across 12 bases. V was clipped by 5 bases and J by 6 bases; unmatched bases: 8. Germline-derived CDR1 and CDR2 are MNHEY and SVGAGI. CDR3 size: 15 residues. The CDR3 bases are TGTGCCAGCAGTGCGTCCGGGACAGGGGGCAGCGAGCAGTACTTC. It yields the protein CASSASGTGGSEQYF.

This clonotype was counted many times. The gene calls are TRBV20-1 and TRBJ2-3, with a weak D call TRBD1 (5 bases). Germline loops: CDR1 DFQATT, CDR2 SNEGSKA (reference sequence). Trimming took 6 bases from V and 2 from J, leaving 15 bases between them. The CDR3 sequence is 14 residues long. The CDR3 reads CSAWGSDNTDTQYF. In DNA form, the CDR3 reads TGCAGTGCCTGGGGCAGCGACAACACAGATACGCAGTATTTT.

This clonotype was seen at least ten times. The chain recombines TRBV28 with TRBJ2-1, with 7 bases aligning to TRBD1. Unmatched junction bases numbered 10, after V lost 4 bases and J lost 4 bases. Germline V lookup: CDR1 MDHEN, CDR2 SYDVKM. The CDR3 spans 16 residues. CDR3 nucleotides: TGTGCCAGCAGTTCACCGACAGGGCCTTCATACAATGAGCAGTTCTTC. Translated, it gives CASSSPTGPSYNEQFF.

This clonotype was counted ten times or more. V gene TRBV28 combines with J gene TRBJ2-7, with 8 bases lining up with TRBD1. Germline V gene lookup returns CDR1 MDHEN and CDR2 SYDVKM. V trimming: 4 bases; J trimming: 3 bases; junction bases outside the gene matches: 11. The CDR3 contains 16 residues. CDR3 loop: CASSSVRTGTIYEQYF. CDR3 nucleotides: TGTGCCAGCAGTTCCGTGCGGACAGGGACCATCTACGAGCAGTACTTC.

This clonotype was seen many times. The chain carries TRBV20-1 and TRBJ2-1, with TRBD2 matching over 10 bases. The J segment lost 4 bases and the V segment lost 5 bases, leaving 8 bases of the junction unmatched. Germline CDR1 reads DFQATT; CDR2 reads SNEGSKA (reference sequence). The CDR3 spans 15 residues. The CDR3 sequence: CSALTVTSGYNEQFF. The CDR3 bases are TGCAGTGCTCTCACAGTGACTAGCGGGTACAATGAGCAGTTCTTC.

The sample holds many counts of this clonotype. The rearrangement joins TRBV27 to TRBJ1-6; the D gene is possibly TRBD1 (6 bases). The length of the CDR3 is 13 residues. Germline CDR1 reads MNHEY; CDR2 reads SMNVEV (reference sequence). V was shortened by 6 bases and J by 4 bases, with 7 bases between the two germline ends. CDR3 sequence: CASRGGYNSPLHF. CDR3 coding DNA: TGTGCCAGCAGAGGGGGTTATAATTCACCCCTCCACTTT.

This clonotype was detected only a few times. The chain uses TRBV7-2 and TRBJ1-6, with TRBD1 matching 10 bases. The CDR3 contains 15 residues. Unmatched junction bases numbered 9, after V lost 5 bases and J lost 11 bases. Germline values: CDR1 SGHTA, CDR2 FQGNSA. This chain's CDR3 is CASSPYRDRGPPLHF. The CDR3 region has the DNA TGTGCCAGCAGCCCCTACCGGGACAGGGGACCACCCCTCCACTTT.

CDR3 protein: CASSLQNVPNTEAFF. As DNA, the CDR3 is TGTGCCAGCAGCTTACAGAACGTCCCGAACACTGAAGCTTTCTTT. The V and J genes are TRBV7-3 and TRBJ1-1; D is unresolved. Germline CDR1 reads SGHTA; CDR2 reads FQGTGA. Deletions cut 2 bases from V and 1 base from J, with 11 bases between. This CDR3 contains 15 residues.

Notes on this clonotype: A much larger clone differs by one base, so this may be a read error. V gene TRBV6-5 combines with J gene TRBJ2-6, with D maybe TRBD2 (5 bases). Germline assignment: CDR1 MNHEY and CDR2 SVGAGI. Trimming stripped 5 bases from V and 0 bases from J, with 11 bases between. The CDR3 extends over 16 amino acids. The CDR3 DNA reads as TGTGCCAGCAGTGTTACTAGGTTCTCTGGGGCCAACGTCCTGACTTTC. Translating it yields CASSVTRFSGANVLTF.

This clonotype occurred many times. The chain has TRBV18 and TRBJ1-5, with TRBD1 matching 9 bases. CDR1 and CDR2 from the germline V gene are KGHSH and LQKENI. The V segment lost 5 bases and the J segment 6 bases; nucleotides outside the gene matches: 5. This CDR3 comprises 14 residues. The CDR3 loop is CASSEQGAGQPQHF. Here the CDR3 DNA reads TGTGCCAGCTCAGAACAGGGGGCTGGTCAGCCCCAGCATTTT.